These 5 T cell receptor beta chains originate from one sample sequenced in a study of blood T cell repertoires in COVID-19 (dated by TCRdb to between 2020 and 2021). Library method: the immunoSEQ multiplex PCR assay. TCRdb mirrors the immuneACCESS table, restricted to in-frame sequences. Some clones are absent from its copies; in checked studies, under half trace to an unresolved V gene, and the reason for the others is unknown. The sample data list 250,000 or so clones, and 86% of these were observed just once. The ten most abundant clones make up less than 3% of the sample. The sample was peripheral blood. The receptor set was obtained from a woman in her thirties with active or convalescent COVID-19.

The rearrangement links TRBV27 to TRBJ2-1, with TRBD1 matching 9 bases. The germline V gene has CDR1 MNHEY and CDR2 SMNVEV (reference sequence). V lost 2 bases and J lost 6; bases outside the gene matches: 5. This CDR3 contains 15 residues. The CDR3 spells CASSLRDRVGNEQFF. The CDR3, as DNA: TGTGCCAGCAGTTTAAGGGACAGGGTTGGCAATGAGCAGTTCTTC.

In nucleotides, the CDR3 is TGTGCCAGCAGCCTACAGGGGGCGAACGACGAGCAGTACTTC. This translates into CASSLQGANDEQYF. This rearrangement joins TRBV7-2 to TRBJ2-7; 9 bases are shared with TRBD1. Germline V gene lookup returns CDR1 SGHTA and CDR2 FQGNSA. J was trimmed by 5 bases and V by 5 bases; bases with no gene match: 7. The CDR3 is 14 amino acids.

The J gene is TRBJ1-5, the V gene TRBV18; D is perhaps TRBD1 (6 bases). The CDR3 consists of 14 residues. V was trimmed by 5 bases and J by 3 bases, leaving 11 bases between them. From germline, CDR1 is KGHSH and CDR2 LQKENI. Written as DNA, the CDR3 is TGTGCCAGCTCATCGAGACAGGACAATCAGCCCCAGCATTTT. Translating gives CASSSRQDNQPQHF.

This clone was detected once. V is TRBV6-5 and J is TRBJ2-1; D may be TRBD2 (6 bases). V lost 4 bases to trimming and J lost 0 bases, with 10 bases between them. CDR1 is MNHEY, CDR2 SVGAGI, per germline. The CDR3 runs to 15 residues. The CDR3 reads CASSWGGDSYNEQFF. The CDR3 DNA is TGTGCCAGCAGTTGGGGCGGGGACTCCTACAATGAGCAGTTCTTC.

The V gene is TRBV2, the J gene TRBJ2-3; D gene uncertain. Germline CDR1 reads SNHLY; CDR2 reads FYNNEI. V was clipped by 3 bases and J by 5 bases, with 6 bases between them. CDR3 length: 12 residues. The CDR3 is CASSESGDTQYF. DNA of the CDR3: TGTGCCAGCAGTGAGTCGGGAGATACGCAGTATTTT. The whole variable domain, filled in from reference TRBV2 and TRBJ2-3, reads EPEVTQTPSHQVTQMGQEVILRCVPISNHLYFYWYRQILGQKVEFLVSFYNNEISEKSEIFDDQFSVERPDGSNFTLKIRSTKLEDSAMYFCASSESGDTQYFGPGTRLTVL.